These T cell receptor beta chains were read from a single sample in a study of Ad26.COV2.S vaccination and SARS-CoV-2 variants. TCRdb's copy holds only in-frame clones and misses some; the assay was immunoSEQ multiplex PCR. The table lists around 380,000 clones, around nine tenths of them singletons. The source was peripheral blood, collected in a trial of Ad26.COV2.S vaccine versus placebo. All receptors derive from a person between 18 and 60 years old who received the Ad26.COV2.S COVID-19 vaccine or a placebo. CDR3s include the opening cysteine and the closing phenylalanine or tryptophan. Fields, in order: D gene, clone size, J gene, V gene, CDR3 protein, CDR3 DNA. A D gene is named only where the DNA matches it firmly. The size of a clone is reported for some rows only, either as once, few or many, or as a class for expanded clones.

d_gene: TRBD1; abundance: NA; j_gene: TRBJ1-2; v_gene: TRBV27; CDR3aa: CASSLLIGGTGRKTGYTF; CDR3nt: TGTGCCAGCAGTTTATTGATAGGAGGGACAGGCCGTAAGACGGGCTACACCTTC
d_gene: TRBD1; abundance: NA; j_gene: TRBJ1-4; v_gene: TRBV19; CDR3aa: CASSRITAGGNEKLFF; CDR3nt: TGTGCCAGTAGTAGGATCACTGCAGGGGGAAATGAAAAACTGTTTTTT
d_gene: NA; abundance: few; j_gene: TRBJ1-1; v_gene: TRBV6-1; CDR3aa: CASSETDLNTEAFF; CDR3nt: TGTGCCAGCAGTGAGACAGACTTGAACACTGAAGCTTTCTTT
d_gene: TRBD1; abundance: NA; j_gene: TRBJ1-2; v_gene: TRBV11-2; CDR3aa: CASSIDRDSGGYGYTF; CDR3nt: TGTGCCAGCAGCATTGACCGGGACTCAGGGGGATATGGCTACACCTTC
d_gene: NA; abundance: NA; j_gene: TRBJ1-4; v_gene: TRBV18; CDR3aa: CASSPRLNPQQGAKLFF; CDR3nt: TGTGCCAGCTCACCACGTCTTAACCCCCAACAAGGGGCCAAACTGTTTTTT
d_gene: TRBD2; abundance: NA; j_gene: TRBJ2-3; v_gene: TRBV27; CDR3aa: CASSPHLGLAGTTDTQYF; CDR3nt: TGTGCCAGCAGTCCCCATTTGGGACTAGCGGGGACCACAGATACGCAGTATTTT
d_gene: NA; abundance: NA; j_gene: TRBJ1-2; v_gene: TRBV19; CDR3aa: CASSIGLFNYGYTF; CDR3nt: TGTGCCAGTAGTATAGGACTGTTTAACTATGGCTACACCTTC
d_gene: NA; abundance: once; j_gene: TRBJ2-1; v_gene: TRBV5-1; CDR3aa: CASSLGEGGEQFF; CDR3nt: TGCGCCAGCAGCTTGGGAGAGGGGGGAGAGCAGTTCTTC
d_gene: NA; abundance: NA; j_gene: TRBJ2-2; v_gene: TRBV2; CDR3aa: CASSEVVTGELFF; CDR3nt: TGTGCCAGCAGTGAAGTAGTAACCGGGGAGCTGTTTTTT
d_gene: TRBD2; abundance: NA; j_gene: TRBJ2-3; v_gene: TRBV10-1; CDR3aa: CASNSGGAGDTQYF; CDR3nt: TGCGCCAGCAATAGCGGGGGCGCCGGAGATACGCAGTATTTT
d_gene: NA; abundance: NA; j_gene: TRBJ2-7; v_gene: TRBV5-1; CDR3aa: CASSLVAGNYEQYF; CDR3nt: TGCGCCAGCAGCTTGGTTGCAGGGAACTACGAGCAGTACTTC